This is a list of T cell receptor beta chains from one sample in a study of shared clonotypes between healthy human individuals. Assay: immunoSEQ multiplex PCR; the TCRdb copy retains only in-frame clones and omits some. Of approximately 590,000 clones listed, 95% to 96% are singletons. Specimen: naive CD8+ T cells sorted from blood. The receptor set was obtained from a woman aged 30 to 39 in good health. Each CDR3 is given with its conserved first and last residue. The D gene is left open where the match is weak.

CDR3 length,J gene,V gene,D gene,CDR3 DNA,CDR3 protein
15,TRBJ2-2,TRBV28,TRBD2,TGTGCCAGCCGGGGACTAGCGGGGAACACCGGGGAGCTGTTTTTT,CASRGLAGNTGELFF
15,TRBJ2-7,TRBV7-8,.,TGTGCCAGCAGCTCCACTGAGGAGGGCCCCTACGAGCAGTACTTC,CASSSTEEGPYEQYF
15,TRBJ1-5,TRBV5-8,.,TGTGCCAGCAGCTTATGGGAAGGTCAGGATCAGCCCCAGCATTTT,CASSLWEGQDQPQHF
16,TRBJ2-7,TRBV2,TRBD2,TGTGCCAGCATTGGGACTAGCGGGATAAAAACCTACGAGCAGTACTTC,CASIGTSGIKTYEQYF
16,TRBJ2-3,TRBV13,TRBD2,TGTGCCAGCAGCTTAGGGGCTAGCGGGAGTTCAGATACGCAGTATTTT,CASSLGASGSSDTQYF
16,TRBJ2-3,TRBV30,TRBD2,TGTGCCTGGAGTGCGCTAGCGGGAGGCGGTGGAGATACGCAGTATTTT,CAWSALAGGGGDTQYF
12,TRBJ1-2,TRBV28,.,TGTGCCAGCAGTCCAACCGGCTATGGCTACACCTTC,CASSPTGYGYTF
13,TRBJ1-2,TRBV6-5,.,TGTGCCAGCAGTTACAATGAGGTGAATGGCTACACCTTC,CASSYNEVNGYTF
16,TRBJ2-5,TRBV5-1,TRBD2,TGCGCCAGCACCGACAGCCCAAGCGGGAGACGGGAGACCCAGTACTTC,CASTDSPSGRRETQYF
12,TRBJ1-2,TRBV30,.,TGTGCCTGGAGTGTAGATACATGGGGCTACACCTTC,CAWSVDTWGYTF
15,TRBJ2-5,TRBV7-6,.,TGTGCCAGCAGCTTGGGCCCAGGGGCCGATGAGACCCAGTACTTC,CASSLGPGADETQYF
12,TRBJ1-1,TRBV27,.,TGTGCCAGCAGTTCGCGGGGCACTGAAGCTTTCTTT,CASSSRGTEAFF
13,TRBJ2-5,TRBV7-9,.,TGTGCCAGCAGCTTACAGCACCAAGAGACCCAGTACTTC,CASSLQHQETQYF
14,TRBJ2-7,TRBV6-5,.,TGTGCCAGCAGTTATTTGCGGGCCACTGGGGAGCAGTACTTC,CASSYLRATGEQYF
17,TRBJ2-4,TRBV11-3,TRBD2,TGTGCCAGCAGCTTAGAGACTAGCGGGAAGTCCAAAAACATTCAGTACTTC,CASSLETSGKSKNIQYF
13,TRBJ1-2,TRBV19,TRBD1,TGTGCCAGCGGGGGACAGGGGGCGCCGGGCTACACCTTC,CASGGQGAPGYTF